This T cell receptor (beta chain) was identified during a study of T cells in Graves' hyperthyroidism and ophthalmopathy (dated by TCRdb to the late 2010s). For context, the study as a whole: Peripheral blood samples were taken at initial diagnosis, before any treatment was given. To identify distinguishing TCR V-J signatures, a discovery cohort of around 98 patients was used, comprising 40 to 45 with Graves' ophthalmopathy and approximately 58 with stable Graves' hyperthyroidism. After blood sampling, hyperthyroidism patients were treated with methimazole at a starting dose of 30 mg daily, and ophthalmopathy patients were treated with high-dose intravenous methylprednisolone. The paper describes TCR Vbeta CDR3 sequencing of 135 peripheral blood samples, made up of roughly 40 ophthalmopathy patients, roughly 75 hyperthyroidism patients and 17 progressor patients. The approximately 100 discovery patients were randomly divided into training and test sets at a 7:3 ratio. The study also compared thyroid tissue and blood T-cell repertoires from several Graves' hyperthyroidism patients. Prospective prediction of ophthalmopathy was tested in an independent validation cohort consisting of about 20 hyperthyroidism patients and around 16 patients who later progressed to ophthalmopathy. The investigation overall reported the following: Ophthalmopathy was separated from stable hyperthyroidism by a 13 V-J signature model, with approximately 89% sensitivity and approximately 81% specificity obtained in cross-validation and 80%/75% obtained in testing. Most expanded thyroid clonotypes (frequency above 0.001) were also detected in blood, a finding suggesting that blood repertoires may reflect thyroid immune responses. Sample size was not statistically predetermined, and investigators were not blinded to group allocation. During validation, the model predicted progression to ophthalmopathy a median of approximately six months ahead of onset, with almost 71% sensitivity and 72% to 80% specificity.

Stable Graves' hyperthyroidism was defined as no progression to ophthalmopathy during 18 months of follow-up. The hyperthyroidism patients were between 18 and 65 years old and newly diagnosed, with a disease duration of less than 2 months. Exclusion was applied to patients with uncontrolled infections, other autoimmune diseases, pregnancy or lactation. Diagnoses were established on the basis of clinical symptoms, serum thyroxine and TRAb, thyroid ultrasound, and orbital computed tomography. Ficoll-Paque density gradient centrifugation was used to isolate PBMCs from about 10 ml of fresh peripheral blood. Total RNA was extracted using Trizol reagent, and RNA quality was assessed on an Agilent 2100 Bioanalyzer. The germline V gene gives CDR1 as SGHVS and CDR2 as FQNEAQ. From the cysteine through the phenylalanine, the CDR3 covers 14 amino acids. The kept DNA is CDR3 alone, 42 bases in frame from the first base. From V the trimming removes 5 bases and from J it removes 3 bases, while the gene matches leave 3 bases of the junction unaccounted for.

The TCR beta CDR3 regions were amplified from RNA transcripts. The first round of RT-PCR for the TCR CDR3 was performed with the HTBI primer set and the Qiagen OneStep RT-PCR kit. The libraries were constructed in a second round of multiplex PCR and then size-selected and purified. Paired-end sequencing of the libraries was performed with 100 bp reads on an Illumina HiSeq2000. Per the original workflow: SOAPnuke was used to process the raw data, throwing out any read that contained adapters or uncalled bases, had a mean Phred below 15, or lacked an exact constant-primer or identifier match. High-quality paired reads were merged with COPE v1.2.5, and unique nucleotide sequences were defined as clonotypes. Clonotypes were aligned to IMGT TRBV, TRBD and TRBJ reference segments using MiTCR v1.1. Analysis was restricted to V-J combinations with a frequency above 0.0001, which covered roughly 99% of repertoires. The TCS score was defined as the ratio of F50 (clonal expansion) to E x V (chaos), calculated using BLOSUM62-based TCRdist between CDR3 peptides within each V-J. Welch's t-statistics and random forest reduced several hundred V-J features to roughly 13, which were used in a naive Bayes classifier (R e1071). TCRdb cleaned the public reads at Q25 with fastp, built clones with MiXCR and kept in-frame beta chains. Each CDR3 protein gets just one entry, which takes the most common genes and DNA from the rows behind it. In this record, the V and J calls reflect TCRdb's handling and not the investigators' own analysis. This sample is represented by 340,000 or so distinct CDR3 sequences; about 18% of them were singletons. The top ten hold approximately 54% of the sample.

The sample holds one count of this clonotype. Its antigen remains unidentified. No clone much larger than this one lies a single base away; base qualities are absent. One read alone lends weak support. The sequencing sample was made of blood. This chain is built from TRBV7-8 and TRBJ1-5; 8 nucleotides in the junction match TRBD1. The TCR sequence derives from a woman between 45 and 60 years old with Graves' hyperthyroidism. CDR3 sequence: CASSVDRVNQPQHF. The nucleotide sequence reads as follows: TGTGCCAGCAGCGTGGACAGGGTCAATCAGCCCCAGCATTTT. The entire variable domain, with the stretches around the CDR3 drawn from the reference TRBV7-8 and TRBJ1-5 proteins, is GAGVSQSPRYKVAKRGQDVALRCDPISGHVSLFWYQQALGQGPEFLTYFQNEAQLDKSGLPSDRFFAERPEGSVSTLKIQRTQQEDSAVYLCASSVDRVNQPQHFGDGTRLSIL.